This entry describes one T cell receptor (beta chain). The sample originates from a study of shared clonotypes between healthy human individuals. Using immunoSEQ multiplex PCR, the repertoire was profiled, and TCRdb retains in-frame clones only, with some absent. The sample has under 1,100,000 clones, under 80% seen once. The CDR3 extends over 14 amino acids. The ends lost 7 bases at V and 1 base at J; junction bases unmatched: 4. Germline CDR1 is MNHEY and CDR2 is SVGAGI. The V and J genes are TRBV6-5 and TRBJ2-7; TRBD2 matches at 10 bases. The source of this sequence is a young man in good health. The sequencing sample was made of memory CD4+ T cells sorted from blood. The subset denotes: CD45RA-negative fraction. Here the CDR3 reads CASKQGLASYEQYF. Here the CDR3 DNA reads TGTGCCAGCAAACAGGGACTAGCGTCCTACGAGCAGTACTTC.